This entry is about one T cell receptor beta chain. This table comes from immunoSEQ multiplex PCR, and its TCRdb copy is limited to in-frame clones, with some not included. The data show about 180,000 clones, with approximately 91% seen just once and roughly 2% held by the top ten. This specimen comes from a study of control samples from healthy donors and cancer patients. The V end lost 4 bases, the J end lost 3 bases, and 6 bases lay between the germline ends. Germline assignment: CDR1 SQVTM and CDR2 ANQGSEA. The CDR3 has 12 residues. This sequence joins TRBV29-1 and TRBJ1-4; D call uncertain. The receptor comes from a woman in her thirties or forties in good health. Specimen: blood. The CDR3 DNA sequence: TGCAGCGTTGGGGATGCTAATGAAAAACTGTTTTTT. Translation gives CSVGDANEKLFF.